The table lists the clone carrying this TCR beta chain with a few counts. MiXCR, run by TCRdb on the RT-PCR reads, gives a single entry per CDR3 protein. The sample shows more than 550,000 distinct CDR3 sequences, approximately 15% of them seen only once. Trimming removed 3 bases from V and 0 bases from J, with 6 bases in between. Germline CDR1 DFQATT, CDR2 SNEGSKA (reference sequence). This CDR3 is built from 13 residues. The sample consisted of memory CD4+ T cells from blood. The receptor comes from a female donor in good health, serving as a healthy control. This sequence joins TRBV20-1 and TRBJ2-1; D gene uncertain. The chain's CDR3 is CSASLYSYNEQFF. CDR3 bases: TGCAGTGCTAGCCTATACTCCTACAATGAGCAGTTCTTC.